The sequence of this TCR beta chain was determined in a study of blood T cell repertoires in COVID-19. Study-wide context: Nucleic acid was either cDNA or gDNA, and it came from T cells, B-cell-depleted T cells, or PBMCs.

A PCR-confirmed or clinician-diagnosed COVID-19 case had contacted exposed participants within 2 weeks of entry. The CDR3 consists of 17 residues. Per germline, CDR1 MGHDK and CDR2 SYGVNS. V lost 9 bases and J lost 0; bases outside the gene matches: 13. Assay used: immunoSEQ multiplex PCR; TCRdb lists only in-frame clones, some missing. The table shows about 180,000 clones, with approximately 80% occurring only once. V usage is TRBV25-1 and J usage is TRBJ2-2; 7 positions agree with TRBD2. The sequence was obtained from a man in his 60s who had been exposed to COVID-19. Sequences were obtained from PBMCs or T cells enriched from blood (not recorded which). The CDR3 DNA is TGTGCCAGTTTCTTTCGTCCTAGCGGTGCGAACACCGGGGAGCTGTTTTTT. The encoded protein is CASFFRPSGANTGELFF.